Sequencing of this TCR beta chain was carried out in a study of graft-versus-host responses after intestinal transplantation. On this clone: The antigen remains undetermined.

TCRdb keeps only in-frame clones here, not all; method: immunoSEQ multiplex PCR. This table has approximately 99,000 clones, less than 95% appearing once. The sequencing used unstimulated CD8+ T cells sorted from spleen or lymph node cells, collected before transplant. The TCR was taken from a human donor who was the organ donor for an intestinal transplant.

The CDR3 spells CAISDPDSLSGNTIYF. The CDR3 bases are TGTGCCATCAGTGACCCTGACAGTCTCTCTGGAAACACCATATATTTT. The chain recombines TRBV10-3 with TRBJ1-3; tentative D call: TRBD1 (5 bases). The germline V gene encodes CDR1 ENHRY and CDR2 SYGVKD. The CDR3 is made up of 16 amino acids. V lost 3 bases to trimming and J lost 0 bases, with 12 bases between them.